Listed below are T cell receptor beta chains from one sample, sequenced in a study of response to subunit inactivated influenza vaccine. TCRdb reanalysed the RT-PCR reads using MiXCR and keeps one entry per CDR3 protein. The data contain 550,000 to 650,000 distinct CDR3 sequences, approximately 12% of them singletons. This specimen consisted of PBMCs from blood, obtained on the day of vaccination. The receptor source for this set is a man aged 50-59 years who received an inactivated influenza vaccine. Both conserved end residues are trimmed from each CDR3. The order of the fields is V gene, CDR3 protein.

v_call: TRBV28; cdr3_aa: ASSPGKPTVHTEAF
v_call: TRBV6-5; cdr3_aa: VSGTRGREQY
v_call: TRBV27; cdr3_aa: ASSLIPYGGDSPLH
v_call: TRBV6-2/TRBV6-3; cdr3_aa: ASSPQAGGPYNEQF
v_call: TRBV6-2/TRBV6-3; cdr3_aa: ASSGLGTGRYEQY
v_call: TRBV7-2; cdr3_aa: ASAPGGGRQQTQY
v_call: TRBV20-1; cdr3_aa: SASDRQPQH
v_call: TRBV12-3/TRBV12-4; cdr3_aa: ASSLGGARDRGTDTQY
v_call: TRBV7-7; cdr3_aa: ASSLFGGYEQF
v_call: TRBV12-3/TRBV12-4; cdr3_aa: ASSFFGLASTGELF
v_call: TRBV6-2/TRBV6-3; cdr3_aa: ASSYLDSNYGYT
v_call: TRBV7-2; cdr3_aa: ASSRDSALETQY
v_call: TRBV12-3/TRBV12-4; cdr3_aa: ASSLRAGLYEQY
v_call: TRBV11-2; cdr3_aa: ASSSGGQGSGYGYT
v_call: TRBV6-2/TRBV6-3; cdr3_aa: ASSYPGGPGYT
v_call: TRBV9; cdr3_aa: ASSVGPFSSEQY
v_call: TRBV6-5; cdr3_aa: ASSYRWLAGGYNTGELF
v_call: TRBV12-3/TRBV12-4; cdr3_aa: ASSSQGGLYEQY
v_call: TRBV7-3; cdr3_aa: ASSRGPTYNEQF
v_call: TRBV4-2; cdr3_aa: ASTPSGTDWIQPQH
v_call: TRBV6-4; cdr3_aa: ASSDRGTSYNEQF
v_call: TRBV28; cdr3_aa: ASSSSGRAVDEQF
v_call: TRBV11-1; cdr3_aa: ASSFYRGLAAPERVETQY
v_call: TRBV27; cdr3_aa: ASSLSPRGIGKNIQY
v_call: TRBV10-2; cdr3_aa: ASGWTSEETQY
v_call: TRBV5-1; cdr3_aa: ASSYSAGEVTGELF
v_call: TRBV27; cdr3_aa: ASTGQGAGGYT
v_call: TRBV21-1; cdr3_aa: ARGTSGKNIQY
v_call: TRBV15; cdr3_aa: ATSMRGGEKLF
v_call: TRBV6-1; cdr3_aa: ASTPRGRTNEKLF
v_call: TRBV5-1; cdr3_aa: ASSERMGRNSYEQY